This T cell receptor beta chain was sequenced for a study of human T cells and chemical hapten exposure. Overall study: In the sensitization step, 2% DPC was placed on approximately 2 cm by approximately 2 cm of upper inner arm skin.

On this clonotype itself: As yet, its antigen is unknown.

Overall study findings and caveats: High-frequency TCRs, those above 1 in 1000, stayed the same after DPC sensitization. Large CDR3 similarity clusters arose significantly more often from expanded TCRs than from controls.

A single record per CDR3 protein comes from TCRdb applying MiXCR to the RACE reads. Among under 450,000 distinct CDR3 sequences, around 6% were seen once, and the ten largest hold about 6%. Looked up from germline, CDR1 is SEHNR and CDR2 is FQNEAQ (reference sequence). V was trimmed by 8 bases and J by 4 bases, leaving 16 bases between them. The length of the CDR3 is 14 residues. Time point: patch test 2, 6 weeks after DPC sensitization. As for treatment: therapeutic diphenylcyclopropenone sensitization with weekly scalp DPC. Blood draws came before every patch-test application. The sequenced sample was whole blood, obtained in connection with sensitization to the hapten diphenylcyclopropenone (DPC). The receptor comes from a woman between 18 and 29 years old with alopecia areata. Some clones in this sample may be carry-over from other donors' samples. This chain joins TRBV7-9 and TRBJ2-3, with D tentatively TRBD2 (6 bases). For the CDR3, the DNA is TGTGCCAGCCCCGGGGAGGTATCGGCAGATACGCAGTATTTT. Amino acids: CASPGEVSADTQYF.